Included here is one TCR beta chain sequence, with context. This CDR3 comprises 17 residues. Trimming took 2 bases from V and 3 from J; bases not matched to a gene: 6. Execution of the assay was at deep level. This table comes from immunoSEQ multiplex PCR, and its TCRdb copy is limited to in-frame clones, with some not included. The repertoire holds about 2.4 million clones, with 93% as singletons. This specimen comes from a study of shared clonotypes between healthy human individuals. This chain links TRBV23-1 with TRBJ2-2; TRBD2 matches at 10 bases. TRBV23-1 is an ORF; its function is uncertain. Specimen: naive CD4+ T cells from PBMCs. Subset of the sample: CD45RA+ positively selected. This clonotype was obtained from a man aged 18-30 years in good health. Some clones in this sample may be carry-over from other donors' samples. For the CDR3, the DNA is TGCGCCAGCAGTCAAGACAAGCGGGAGGGTGACACCGGGGAGCTGTTTTTT. As protein: CASSQDKREGDTGELFF.